The 7 T cell receptor beta chains listed next were all sequenced from one sample in a study of identical twins. TCRdb analysed the 5' RACE reads with MiXCR anew, one entry per CDR3 protein. The sample carries 450,000 or so distinct CDR3 sequences, 14% recorded once. The same sample was also used in a study of yellow fever vaccine responses in identical twins.

The sample consisted of CD4+ T cells sorted from blood. The source is a woman aged 18-29 years in good health.

This clonotype was recorded a few times. V usage is TRBV11-2 and J usage is TRBJ2-1; D ambiguous. V lost 2 bases and J lost 9, with 11 bases in between. Germline CDR1 is SGHAT and CDR2 is FQNNGV. The CDR3 covers 13 residues. The CDR3 DNA sequence: TGTGCCAGCAGCTTAACGGCGTGGGGTGAGCAGTTCTTC. Translating gives CASSLTAWGEQFF. Complete variable domain (other parts from reference TRBV11-2 and TRBJ2-1): EAGVAQSPRYKIIEKRQSVAFWCNPISGHATLYWYQQILGQGPKLLIQFQNNGVVDDSQLPKDRFSAERLKGVDSTLKIQPAKLEDSAVYLCASSLTAWGEQFFGPGTRLTVL.

This clonotype was seen a few times. V and J are TRBV6-8 and TRBJ2-2, with TRBD1 matching over 9 bases. Germline-derived CDR1 and CDR2 are MNHGY and SAAAGT. The CDR3 covers 14 residues. J lost 4 bases, V lost 5 bases, and 2 bases had no gene match. CDR3 DNA sequence: TGTGCCAGCAGTAAGACAGGGGGCACCGGGGAGCTGTTTTTT. This codes for CASSKTGGTGELFF.

A few counts support this clonotype. As DNA, the CDR3 is TGCAGTGCGCCAACCCACAATGAGCAGTTCTTC. This codes for CSAPTHNEQFF. V gene TRBV20-1 combines with J gene TRBJ2-1; D is unclear. The germline V gene has CDR1 DFQATT and CDR2 SNEGSKA (reference sequence). This CDR3 has 11 amino acids. The ends were cut back, 6 bases at V and 5 bases at J, with 8 bases in the middle.

This clonotype was observed a handful of times. The J gene is TRBJ2-5, the V gene TRBV6-1, with D tentatively TRBD2 (6 bases). V was shortened by 8 bases and J by 5 bases, with 18 bases between the two germline ends. Germline loops: CDR1 MNHNS, CDR2 SASEGT. The CDR3 loop spans 14 amino acids. In DNA form, the CDR3 reads TGTGCCAGCCGCCCGGATTCTCGGGGGGAGACCCAGTACTTC. This sequence encodes CASRPDSRGETQYF.

There are a few counts of this clonotype. The J gene is TRBJ1-5, the V gene TRBV29-1, with D possibly being TRBD1 (5 bases). The V end lost 7 bases, the J end lost 2 bases, and 12 bases lay between the germline ends. This CDR3 region has 13 residues. Germline V gives CDR1 SQVTM, CDR2 ANQGSEA. CDR3 residues: CSAQGGGNQPQHF. The CDR3 coding sequence is TGCAGCGCGCAGGGAGGGGGCAATCAGCCCCAGCATTTT.

The rearrangement links TRBV9 to TRBJ2-5; TRBD2 matches 10 bases. Per the germline V gene, CDR1 is SGDLS and CDR2 is YYNGEE. V lost 1 base, J lost 4 bases, and 4 bases stayed unmatched. This CDR3 has 15 residues. CDR3 in amino acids: CASSVLAGVGETQYF. Here the CDR3 DNA reads TGTGCCAGCAGCGTACTAGCGGGAGTAGGAGAGACCCAGTACTTC.

Only a few counts were recorded for this clonotype. V gene TRBV15 combines with J gene TRBJ2-1; D is undetermined. The CDR3 has 15 residues. The V end was cut by 1 base, the J end by 0 bases, with 7 bases between. Germline V lookup: CDR1 LNHNV, CDR2 YYDKDF (reference sequence). The CDR3 DNA reads TGTGCCACCAGCAGAGGGCCGGGCTCCTACAATGAGCAGTTCTTC. Translating it yields CATSRGPGSYNEQFF.